This T cell receptor beta chain is drawn from a study of neoadjuvant anti-PD-1 for oral cavity cancer listed by TCRdb under 2021. About the full investigation: Before curative-intent surgical resection, most patients were given three to four biweekly doses of nivolumab at 3 mg/kg. For patients who did not progress, a fourth nivolumab dose was given around day 43, followed by definitive surgical resection on days 50-56. Responders were defined as patients with complete response, partial response or stable disease by RECIST 1.1; non-responders were defined as patients with progression. A roughly 35% response rate was observed in the parent correlative cohort, in which eleven to twelve patients were included. Study-wide conclusions, independent of this receptor: The TCR analyses had only a few patients in each response group, and the authors called for validation in larger cohorts. Higher pretreatment blood TCRbeta clonality and lower post-treatment tumor TCRbeta clonality were correlated with higher pretreatment blood Treg/Th17 ratios. After neoadjuvant nivolumab, non-responders showed significantly higher T cell clonality (Gini index) in PBMCs than responders did.

For deep sequencing, PBMC libraries mostly used approximately 500 ng of input genomic DNA, with six replicates for each sample. The immunoSEQ hsTCRbeta kit was used to prepare TCRbeta libraries, following the manufacturer's instructions. The finished libraries were brought together in one pool at approximately 3.2 nM, which was then read using an Illumina NovaSeq 6000 S4 flow cell. Regarding the original processing steps: The immunoSEQ Analyzer was used for raw data preprocessing and quality control. The analysis was restricted to productive rearrangements, with each unique CDR3 amino acid sequence defining a clonotype. Repertoire clonality was estimated as the Gini-Simpson index, which was calculated using the R package tcR. Student's t test was used to compare Gini indices, while Pearson correlation assessed associations with tumor size change. TCRdb re-hosts the immuneACCESS table, in-frame sequences only. Its copies lack some clones; in the studies checked, an unresolved V gene accounts for under half of them, and the cause for the rest is not known. V, J and clone size are taken as reported in that table, and D and trimming were inferred from the DNA itself. The sample contains some 14,000 clones, roughly 70% of them found a single time. 2.5% to 3.5% of the sample comes from the top ten.

The time point label for this specimen denotes: after neoadjuvant nivolumab, at surgical resection. The patients had newly diagnosed stage II-IVA oral cavity squamous cell carcinoma and had not received any prior systemic or radiation treatment. Everyone in the cohort had locally advanced, HPV-negative oral cavity squamous cell carcinoma. Peripheral blood mononuclear cells were analyzed directly, without maintenance or expansion in culture. The samples were obtained from a longitudinal correlative study of a single-arm phase II trial testing neoadjuvant nivolumab in oral cavity squamous cell carcinoma. Subject-matched pre- and post-treatment PBMCs and tumors from three responders and three non-responders were subjected to genomic DNA-based TCRbeta sequencing. Peripheral blood mononuclear cells were collected before nivolumab treatment and again after treatment, at the time of surgery. The Maxwell RSC DNA from Cells kit was used to extract genomic DNA from PBMCs.

CDR1 GTSNPN and CDR2 SVGIG are derived from the germline V gene (reference sequence). From the cysteine through the phenylalanine, the CDR3 covers 14 amino acids. Here the CDR3 DNA is all that survives: 42 bases in frame from base 1. V is clipped by 0 bases and J by 2 bases, and the sequence between their germline boundaries is 8 bases long. This clone was recorded a few times. The antigen this receptor binds is unknown. It has no much larger one-base neighbor in the sample; base qualities were not kept. The specimen comprised PBMCs, sampled after nivolumab (anti-PD-1) treatment. This chain is built from TRBV30 and TRBJ1-3, with the D gene uncertain. The clonotype originates from a person aged 35-80 years with oral cavity squamous cell carcinoma. The CDR3 loop reads CAWSVGSAGNTIYF. The DNA sequence reads TGTGCCTGGAGTGTTGGGAGTGCTGGAAACACCATATATTTT. Beyond the CDR3, the reference TRBV30 and TRBJ1-3 genes provide the residues; the full variable domain reads: SQTIHQWPATLVQPVGSPLSLECTVEGTSNPNLYWYRQAAGRGLQLLFYSVGIGQISSEVPQNLSASRPQDRQFILSSKKLLLSDSGFYLCAWSVGSAGNTIYFGEGSWLTVV.